Sequencing of this T cell receptor beta chain was carried out in a study of OX40 agonist ivuxolimab in advanced cancers. Assay used: immunoSEQ multiplex PCR; TCRdb lists only in-frame clones, some missing. The data contain 70,000 to 95,000 clones, 80% to 90% of them singletons. Sequenced here: CD4+ or CD8+ T cells sorted from blood, sampled in a trial of the OX40 agonist ivuxolimab. This TCR derives from an adult with an advanced solid tumor such as melanoma, head and neck, liver or kidney cancer.

CDR3 bases: TGTGCCAGCAGTCTAGGGACTAGCGGGGATGGGGAGCTGTTTTTT. It translates to CASSLGTSGDGELFF. The gene calls are TRBV2 and TRBJ2-2, with 13 bases lining up with TRBD2. The CDR3 covers 15 residues. Germline assignment: CDR1 SNHLY and CDR2 FYNNEI. Germline trimming cut 5 bases from V and 8 bases from J; bases unmatched to any gene: 5.